Included here is one T cell receptor (beta chain) sequence, with context. This specimen belongs to a study of blood T cell repertoires in COVID-19. For the study at large: T cells, B-cell-depleted T cells, or PBMCs supplied cDNA or gDNA.

Seattle's enrolled individuals joined amid active infection and were then monitored longitudinally. This CDR3 has 15 amino acids. V lost 7 bases, J lost 5 bases, and 13 bases stayed unmatched. Germline loops: CDR1 SNHLY, CDR2 FYNNEI. In the original workflow: By means of reference gene primer amplification, nucleated cell counts were estimated. The method was immunoSEQ multiplex PCR; TCRdb's version includes in-frame clones alone and lacks a portion of them. V, J and clone size reflect that table, while D and trimming were determined from the DNA. The sample has some 150,000 clones, 70% to 90% seen once.

This receptor was obtained from a man in his fifties or sixties with COVID-19, enrolled during active disease. The chain links TRBV2 to TRBJ2-7; 8 bases are a match to TRBD1. Specimen: peripheral blood. This chain's CDR3 is CASILTGARAHEQYF. CDR3 DNA: TGTGCCAGCATATTGACAGGGGCGCGGGCCCACGAGCAGTACTTC.